Listed here is a single TCR beta chain. This specimen belongs to a study of blood T cell repertoires in COVID-19. Overall study: From the United States, Italy and Spain came samples of acute and convalescent COVID-19.

Source study methods: Reference gene primer amplification in the assay estimated nucleated cell counts. Sequenced by immunoSEQ multiplex PCR; TCRdb stores in-frame clones only, minus some. V and J calls and clone size are those listed in that table; D and trimming were worked out from the DNA. The sample holds approximately 270,000 clones; about 89% are singletons and the top ten take approximately 2%. The CDR3 spans 13 residues. Germline lookup yields CDR1 SGHAT and CDR2 FQDESV (reference sequence). Trimming at V came to 9 bases and at J to 7 bases, leaving 6 bases not matched to a gene. Sequenced: peripheral blood. This clonotype was sampled from a man over 45 with acute or convalescent COVID-19. The V call is TRBV11-1, the J call TRBJ1-6, with 7 bases that match TRBD1. The CDR3: CASRGQANSPLHF. Written as DNA, the CDR3 is TGTGCCAGTAGAGGACAGGCCAATTCACCCCTCCACTTT.